The 5 T cell receptor beta chains reported below all come from one sample, sequenced in a study of cytomegalovirus exposure and HLA in healthy donors (TCRdb year 2017). Library method: the immunoSEQ multiplex PCR assay. For the multiplex PCR, a mixture combining 60 forward primers for TCR Vbeta segments and 13 reverse primers for TCR Jbeta segments was used. The table comes from immuneACCESS by way of TCRdb, which keeps in-frame sequences with V and J called. Part of the clones is missing from these tables; in studies checked, under half for an unresolved V gene and the rest for unknown reasons. The sample data list 120,000 or so clones, and about 81% of these were observed just once. Roughly 9% of the sample is taken by the ten largest. Sequencing was carried out using PBMCs. These receptors all stem from a woman aged 45 to 65 in good health and CMV-seropositive.

This clone came up once. The V call is TRBV4-2, the J call TRBJ2-3, with D perhaps matching TRBD2 (6 bases). With 2 bases removed from V and 5 bases from J, the gap between germline ends came to 14 bases. CDR1 and CDR2 from the germline V gene are LGHNA and YNFKEQ. The CDR3 spans 15 residues. The CDR3 bases are TGTGCCAGCAGCCAACCCGGGACTCTGGAAGATACGCAGTATTTT. Translated: CASSQPGTLEDTQYF.

V gene TRBV4-3 combines with J gene TRBJ1-2; 8 nucleotides line up with TRBD1. The CDR3 runs to 15 residues. Per germline, CDR1 LGHNA and CDR2 YSLEER. Trimming cost V 0 bases and J 8 bases; bases outside gene matches: 8. The CDR3 region is CASSQDRTGGYGYTF. The CDR3 DNA reads as TGCGCCAGCAGCCAAGATCGTACAGGGGGTTACGGCTACACCTTC.

The rearrangement links TRBV25-1 to TRBJ2-7, with 10 bases aligning to TRBD2. The V gene's germline CDR1 is MGHDK and CDR2 SYGVNS. CDR3 size: 15 residues. The junction had 6 bases not matched to a gene; V was cut back by 3 bases and J by 4 bases. As DNA, the CDR3 is TGTGCCAGCAGTGATTCAAGGACTAGCGGTTACGAGCAGTACTTC. It encodes CASSDSRTSGYEQYF.

V and J are TRBV7-8 and TRBJ2-7; 11 bases fit TRBD2. The V and J ends lost 5 bases and 2 bases, in that order; junction bases with no gene match: 14. The CDR3 has 18 residues. Germline CDR1 is SGHVS and CDR2 is FQNEAQ. CDR3 residues: CASSPHRLAGTPTYEQYF. The CDR3 DNA reads TGTGCCAGCAGCCCCCATCGACTAGCGGGGACCCCGACCTACGAGCAGTACTTC.

This chain links TRBV6-6 with TRBJ2-7; the D gene is possibly TRBD1 (6 bases). Germline V gene data show CDR1 as MNHNY and CDR2 as SVGAGI (reference sequence). This CDR3 has 13 residues. Trimming shortened V by 5 bases and J by 2 bases, and 10 bases separated the two germline ends. The CDR3: CASSTPGAYEQYF. In DNA, the CDR3 is TGTGCCAGCAGTACCCCAGGGGCCTACGAGCAGTACTTC.